These T cell receptor beta chains were read from a single sample in a study of human T cells and chemical hapten exposure. TCRdb re-derived calls from the RACE reads in MiXCR, one entry per CDR3 protein. The sample lists tens of thousands of distinct CDR3 sequences, around a tenth occurring once. Sample: whole blood, taken in connection with sensitization to the hapten diphenylcyclopropenone (DPC). The receptor set was obtained from a woman aged 50 to 60 with alopecia areata. Some clones in this sample may be carry-over from other donors' samples. Both conserved end residues are part of each CDR3. Fields, in order: CDR3 DNA, CDR3 protein, D gene, J gene, clone size, V gene. The D gene is left open where the match is weak. Rows give clone size only sometimes, using once, few, many, or a class for an expanded clone.

CDR3 DNA: TGTGCCAGCAGCACCGTGGGGAGAAGTTACGAGCAGTACTTC
CDR3 protein: CASSTVGRSYEQYF
D gene: -
J gene: TRBJ2-7
clone size: few
V gene: TRBV12-3/TRBV12-4

CDR3 DNA: TGTGCCAGTAAGGGCCGGGGGGAATACCCCAATCAGCCCCAGCATTTT
CDR3 protein: CASKGRGEYPNQPQHF
D gene: -
J gene: TRBJ1-5
clone size: few
V gene: TRBV19

CDR3 DNA: TGCGCCAGCAGCTTGGAGACAGGCAGCGAGCAGTACTTC
CDR3 protein: CASSLETGSEQYF
D gene: -
J gene: TRBJ2-7
clone size: once
V gene: TRBV5-1

CDR3 DNA: TGCAGTGCTACCCCGTCCTACAATGAGCAGTTCTTC
CDR3 protein: CSATPSYNEQFF
D gene: -
J gene: TRBJ2-1
clone size: -
V gene: TRBV20-1

CDR3 DNA: TGTGCCAGCAGTACGTTAGCGGGAGGCGAGACCCAGTACTTC
CDR3 protein: CASSTLAGGETQYF
D gene: TRBD2
J gene: TRBJ2-5
clone size: -
V gene: TRBV27

CDR3 DNA: TGTGCCAGCTCACCGGACAGTTTATTCTACGAGCAGTACTTC
CDR3 protein: CASSPDSLFYEQYF
D gene: -
J gene: TRBJ2-7
clone size: -
V gene: TRBV18

CDR3 DNA: TGCAGCGTTGAGGTCCGGGGCGGCCTAAGGAGGGATGGCTACACCTTC
CDR3 protein: CSVEVRGGLRRDGYTF
D gene: -
J gene: TRBJ1-2
clone size: many
V gene: TRBV29-1

CDR3 DNA: TGTGCCAGCAGAGGCGGAAGGGGGGGCCAGGGAGATACGCAGTATTTT
CDR3 protein: CASRGGRGGQGDTQYF
D gene: -
J gene: TRBJ2-3
clone size: many
V gene: TRBV7-2

CDR3 DNA: TGTGCCAGCAGTTCCTCCCCTTGGACAGGCCTTAATGAAAAACTGTTTTTT
CDR3 protein: CASSSSPWTGLNEKLFF
D gene: TRBD1
J gene: TRBJ1-4
clone size: few
V gene: TRBV12-3/TRBV12-4

CDR3 DNA: TGTGCCAGCAGCCGTTCCCAGGGACAGGGATCCCCCTACGAGCAGTACTTC
CDR3 protein: CASSRSQGQGSPYEQYF
D gene: TRBD1
J gene: TRBJ2-7
clone size: -
V gene: TRBV7-9

CDR3 DNA: TGTGCCACCAGCAGTATAAATTTCCTCAGGGGGGACTATGGCTACACCTTC
CDR3 protein: CATSSINFLRGDYGYTF
D gene: TRBD1
J gene: TRBJ1-2
clone size: many
V gene: TRBV15

CDR3 DNA: TGCAGTGCTAGTGGTGGATCGAATCAGCCCCAGCATTTT
CDR3 protein: CSASGGSNQPQHF
D gene: -
J gene: TRBJ1-5
clone size: many
V gene: TRBV20-1

CDR3 DNA: TGTGCCTGGACTCCAGGGGAGAGTAGTAGAAATCAGCCCCAGCATTTT
CDR3 protein: CAWTPGESSRNQPQHF
D gene: -
J gene: TRBJ1-5
clone size: many
V gene: TRBV30

CDR3 DNA: TGTGCCGGCCGGGCCCTCGGGGATCAGCCCCAGCATTTT
CDR3 protein: CAGRALGDQPQHF
D gene: -
J gene: TRBJ1-5
clone size: many
V gene: TRBV2

CDR3 DNA: TGCAGCGGCTCCTCCGGGCATGAGCAGTTCTTC
CDR3 protein: CSGSSGHEQFF
D gene: -
J gene: TRBJ2-1
clone size: many
V gene: TRBV29-1

CDR3 DNA: TGTGCCAGCAGCTCCCAGGCTAGCGGGACGCAAGAGACCCAGTACTTC
CDR3 protein: CASSSQASGTQETQYF
D gene: TRBD2
J gene: TRBJ2-5
clone size: few
V gene: TRBV7-2

CDR3 DNA: TGTGCCAGCAGCTTAGCGTGGACAGGGAATCAAGATACGCAGTATTTT
CDR3 protein: CASSLAWTGNQDTQYF
D gene: TRBD1
J gene: TRBJ2-3
clone size: few
V gene: TRBV7-8

CDR3 DNA: TGTGCCAGCAACGCTGAAGTGGACAGGTCCGACAATGAGCAGTTCTTC
CDR3 protein: CASNAEVDRSDNEQFF
D gene: TRBD1
J gene: TRBJ2-1
clone size: many
V gene: TRBV7-8

CDR3 DNA: TGTGCCAGCAGTTTCCAGACAGGGGGGGAGACCCAGTACTTC
CDR3 protein: CASSFQTGGETQYF
D gene: TRBD1
J gene: TRBJ2-5
clone size: -
V gene: TRBV27

CDR3 DNA: TGTGCCAGCAGCTCCGGGACTTCGAGCTCCTACGAGCAGTACTTC
CDR3 protein: CASSSGTSSSYEQYF
D gene: -
J gene: TRBJ2-7
clone size: many
V gene: TRBV28

CDR3 DNA: TGTGCCAGCTCGACAGACAGGGTCTACGAGCAGTACTTC
CDR3 protein: CASSTDRVYEQYF
D gene: TRBD1
J gene: TRBJ2-7
clone size: -
V gene: TRBV18

CDR3 DNA: TGTGCCAGCAGCCCCGGGGGGGTACACTCCTACGAGCAGTACTTC
CDR3 protein: CASSPGGVHSYEQYF
D gene: TRBD2
J gene: TRBJ2-7
clone size: -
V gene: TRBV7-2